This is a list of T cell receptor beta chains from one sample in a study of vaccination and CD4 T cells after COVID-19. These receptors lack a known antigen. Each CDR3 protein is one row after TCRdb ran MiXCR on the PCR reads. This sample has over 20,000 distinct CDR3 sequences, with 40% to 50% found just once. The sequencing used CD4+ T cells from blood, cultured in vitro, collected before SARS-CoV-2 vaccination. The receptors here all came from a human donor who received a COVID-19 vaccine. The CDR3 runs from the conserved cysteine through the conserved F or W. Each record gives: clone size, J gene, V gene, D gene, CDR3 protein, CDR3 DNA. D genes are given only for firm matches. Not every row has a clone size; where given, it reads once, few, many or a size class.

. | TRBJ1-5 | TRBV19 | . | CASSVAGEGNQPQHF | TGTGCCAGTAGTGTCGCAGGGGAGGGAAATCAGCCCCAGCATTTT
. | TRBJ1-3 | TRBV20-1 | . | CSAGRGSDGNTIYF | TGCAGTGCTGGGAGGGGTTCCGACGGAAACACCATATATTTT
. | TRBJ1-1 | TRBV5-3 | TRBD1 | CARSLLRIKTGGSNTEAFF | TGTGCCAGAAGCTTGCTCCGAATTAAAACAGGGGGGAGTAACACTGAAGCTTTCTTT
. | TRBJ1-5 | TRBV7-6 | . | CASSIGTRYSNQPQHF | TGTGCCAGCAGCATAGGGACTCGCTATAGCAATCAGCCCCAGCATTTT
once | TRBJ1-6 | TRBV5-6 | . | CASSFNRTPLRYSPLHF | TGTGCCAGCAGCTTCAATCGGACCCCCTTAAGATATTCACCCCTCCACTTT
. | TRBJ1-2 | TRBV11-3 | . | CASSPDAGVYGYTF | TGTGCCAGCAGCCCAGACGCAGGGGTCTATGGCTACACCTTC
few | TRBJ1-2 | TRBV5-1 | . | CASSLDGGNYGYTF | TGCGCCAGCAGCTTGGACGGGGGAAACTATGGCTACACCTTC
. | TRBJ1-6 | TRBV7-2 | . | CASSLAERRPPLHF | TGTGCCAGCAGCTTAGCGGAGCGGAGGCCACCCCTCCACTTT
. | TRBJ1-2 | TRBV7-9 | . | CASSGRTASINYGYTF | TGTGCCAGCAGCGGGAGGACAGCTAGTATTAACTATGGCTACACCTTC
. | TRBJ1-2 | TRBV7-9 | . | CASSWRRGYTF | TGTGCCAGCAGCTGGCGGAGGGGCTACACCTTC
. | TRBJ2-3 | TRBV6-2/TRBV6-3 | TRBD2 | CANNYGLAGGLTQYF | TGTGCCAACAACTACGGACTAGCGGGGGGTTTGACGCAGTATTTT
. | TRBJ2-2 | TRBV7-3 | . | CASSSTQGIGTGELFF | TGTGCCAGCAGCTCCACACAGGGTATAGGTACCGGGGAGCTGTTTTTT
. | TRBJ2-3 | TRBV7-9 | TRBD1 | CASSSGGDTQYF | TGTGCCAGCAGCTCAGGGGGAGATACGCAGTATTTT
. | TRBJ1-3 | TRBV7-9 | . | CASSSWDGSSGNTIYF | TGTGCCAGCAGCTCCTGGGACGGCAGCTCTGGAAACACCATATATTTT
. | TRBJ2-3 | TRBV12-3/TRBV12-4 | TRBD1 | CASRGDSTDTQYF | TGTGCCAGCAGGGGGGACAGTACAGATACGCAGTATTTT
. | TRBJ1-1 | TRBV6-5 | . | CASSYSITEAFF | TGTGCCAGCAGTTACAGCATCACTGAAGCTTTCTTT
few | TRBJ1-3 | TRBV15 | . | CATSTGAGNTIYF | TGTGCCACCAGCACGGGGGCTGGAAACACCATATATTTT
few | TRBJ1-6 | TRBV6-5 | . | CASSYSRGDNSPLHF | TGTGCCAGCAGTTACTCGAGGGGCGATAATTCACCCCTCCACTTT
. | TRBJ2-7 | TRBV14 | . | CASSPKEGTGYSYEQYF | TGTGCCAGCAGCCCTAAAGAGGGGACGGGTTACTCCTACGAGCAGTACTTC
. | TRBJ1-1 | TRBV7-9 | . | CASSFPSPGAFF | TGTGCCAGCAGTTTTCCCTCCCCCGGGGCTTTCTTC
once | TRBJ1-6 | TRBV6-1 | . | CASSESAGRWGNSPLHF | TGTGCCAGCAGTGAATCTGCAGGTCGTTGGGGTAATTCACCCCTCCACTTT
few | TRBJ1-5 | TRBV18 | . | CASSPRGQLNQPQHF | TGTGCCAGCTCACCACGCGGACAGCTCAATCAGCCCCAGCATTTT
. | TRBJ2-7 | TRBV20-1 | . | CSARHGVYEQYF | TGCAGTGCTAGACATGGCGTTTACGAGCAGTACTTC
. | TRBJ2-5 | TRBV19 | TRBD2 | CASSQGLAGAWEETQYF | TGTGCCAGTAGTCAGGGACTAGCGGGGGCCTGGGAAGAGACCCAGTACTTC
few | TRBJ1-6 | TRBV7-9 | . | CASSLEVRGPNYNSPLHF | TGTGCCAGCAGCTTAGAAGTCCGGGGGCCTAATTATAATTCACCCCTCCACTTT
few | TRBJ1-1 | TRBV2 | . | CASSEWAISTEAFF | TGTGCCAGCAGTGAATGGGCCATTAGCACTGAAGCTTTCTTT
few | TRBJ2-3 | TRBV6-5 | TRBD2 | CASSYQAAGDSTDTQYF | TGTGCCAGCAGTTACCAGGCGGCGGGGGACAGCACAGATACGCAGTATTTT
. | TRBJ2-3 | TRBV7-8 | . | CASSSPGTISYTQYF | TGTGCCAGCAGCTCGCCAGGGACAATCAGTTATACGCAGTATTTT
. | TRBJ2-3 | TRBV20-1 | . | CSARDHGSDSTDTQYF | TGCAGTGCTAGAGATCACGGGTCAGACTCCACAGATACGCAGTATTTT
. | TRBJ2-5 | TRBV11-2 | TRBD1 | CASSLDGQDRGGETQYF | TGTGCCAGCAGCTTAGACGGCCAGGACAGGGGAGGAGAGACCCAGTACTTC
. | TRBJ1-2 | TRBV20-1 | . | CSARDSSQADGYTF | TGCAGTGCTAGAGATAGTTCACAGGCCGATGGCTACACCTTC
. | TRBJ2-7 | TRBV20-1 | TRBD2 | CSARDGGGNPYEQYF | TGCAGTGCTAGAGATGGGGGAGGGAACCCCTACGAGCAGTACTTC
. | TRBJ1-6 | TRBV10-3 | . | CAISESGKDSPLHF | TGTGCCATCAGTGAGTCGGGGAAAGACTCACCCCTCCACTTT
. | TRBJ1-2 | TRBV29-1 | TRBD1 | CSVASRDRGRYYGYTF | TGCAGCGTCGCGTCCCGGGACAGGGGAAGATACTATGGCTACACCTTC
. | TRBJ2-3 | TRBV5-1 | TRBD2 | CASSPGLAGEGRTDTQYF | TGCGCCAGCAGCCCCGGACTAGCGGGGGAGGGACGCACAGATACGCAGTATTTT
. | TRBJ1-5 | TRBV2 | . | CASNSYNSNQPQHF | TGTGCCAGCAACTCATACAATAGCAATCAGCCCCAGCATTTT
. | TRBJ2-7 | TRBV4-2 | TRBD2 | CASSRGSGGDSYEQYF | TGTGCCAGCAGCCGAGGTAGCGGGGGGGATTCCTACGAGCAGTACTTC
few | TRBJ2-5 | TRBV5-4 | . | CASSSTFRTGQETQYF | TGTGCCAGCAGCTCTACTTTTAGGACTGGGCAAGAGACCCAGTACTTC
few | TRBJ2-3 | TRBV15 | TRBD2 | CATSRGGGWSQDTQYF | TGTGCCACCAGCAGAGGGGGGGGATGGTCACAAGATACGCAGTATTTT
. | TRBJ2-5 | TRBV5-3 | TRBD1 | CASSLGTGWETQYF | TGTGCCAGCAGCCTGGGGACAGGATGGGAGACCCAGTACTTC
. | TRBJ1-1 | TRBV20-1 | . | CSAVSTATEAFF | TGCAGTGCTGTTTCGACAGCCACTGAAGCTTTCTTT
. | TRBJ1-5 | TRBV21-1 | . | CASSKIPPPGARPQHF | TGTGCCAGCAGCAAAATCCCCCCTCCTGGCGCCCGGCCCCAGCATTTT